The source of this T cell receptor beta chain is a study of blood T cell repertoires in COVID-19. At the level of the study: The study drew acute and convalescent COVID-19 samples from the United States, Italy and Spain. T cells, B-cell-depleted T cells, or PBMCs supplied cDNA or gDNA.

Authors' analysis steps: Using reference gene primer amplification, nucleated cell counts were estimated. The protocol was immunoSEQ multiplex PCR, while the TCRdb copy is restricted to in-frame clones and leaves out a portion. The V and J calls and the clone size are those of that table, but D and trimming were determined from the DNA. The data contain some 260,000 clones, roughly 84% of them singletons. The CDR3 has 15 amino acids. V shed 1 base, J shed 5 bases, and the junction held 5 bases outside the gene matches. Germline V gene sequence: CDR1 SGHVS, CDR2 FNYEAQ. The rearrangement uses TRBV7-6 and TRBJ2-1; 7 bases match TRBD1. The clonotype was recovered from a woman aged 40 to 50 who had recovered from COVID-19. What was sequenced was peripheral blood. The CDR3 sequence: CASSLGTGVNNEQFF. Here the CDR3 DNA reads TGTGCCAGCAGCTTAGGAACAGGGGTTAACAATGAGCAGTTCTTC. Together with reference TRBV7-6 and TRBJ2-1, the CDR3 gives the full variable domain: GAGVSQSPRYKVTKRGQDVALRCDPISGHVSLYWYRQALGQGPEFLTYFNYEAQQDKSGLPNDRFSAERPEGSISTLTIQRTEQRDSAMYRCASSLGTGVNNEQFFGPGTRLTVL.